This TCR beta chain was found in a study of T cells in Graves' hyperthyroidism and ophthalmopathy. Study-wide findings and caveats: Blood also showed most of the thyroid clonotypes that were expanded above 0.001.

Amplified regions were TCR beta CDR3 sequences from RNA transcripts. The HTBI set primed first-round TCR CDR3 RT-PCR. TCRdb re-called the multiplex PCR reads with MiXCR, one entry per CDR3 protein. The repertoire includes roughly 500,000 distinct CDR3 sequences, 46% of them detected once, and around 17% sits in the top ten. Ends included, the CDR3 has 9 residues. Per the germline V gene, CDR1 is DFQATT and CDR2 is SNEGSKA (reference sequence). Patients were excluded because of uncontrolled infection, other autoimmune disease, pregnancy or lactation. The diagnostic basis comprised clinical symptoms, serum thyroxine and TRAb, thyroid ultrasound and orbital computed tomography. Concerning this clonotype: No antigen is known for it. No conserved phenylalanine or tryptophan ends this CDR3, so it is likely a read error. The DNA is omitted, as the CDR3 cannot be located on it reliably, and the CDR3 follows TCRdb's listing.

The receptor comes from an adult woman with Graves' disease, either hyperthyroidism or ophthalmopathy (not recorded which). Sequencing was performed on peripheral blood or thyroid tissue (not recorded which). This chain links TRBV20-1 with TRBJ1-1; the listed D gene, TRBD1, was not tested against the DNA. CDR3: CSALVGDFS.